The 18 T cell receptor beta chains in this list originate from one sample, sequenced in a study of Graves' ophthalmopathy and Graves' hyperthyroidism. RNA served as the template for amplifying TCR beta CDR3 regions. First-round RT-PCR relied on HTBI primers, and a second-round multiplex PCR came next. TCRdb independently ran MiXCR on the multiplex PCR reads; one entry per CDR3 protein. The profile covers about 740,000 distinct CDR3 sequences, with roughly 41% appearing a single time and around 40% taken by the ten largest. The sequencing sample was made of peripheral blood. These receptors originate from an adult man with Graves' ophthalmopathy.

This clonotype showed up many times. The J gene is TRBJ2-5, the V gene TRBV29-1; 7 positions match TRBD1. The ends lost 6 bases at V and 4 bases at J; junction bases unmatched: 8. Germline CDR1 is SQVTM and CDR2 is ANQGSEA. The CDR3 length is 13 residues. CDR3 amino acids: CSVPSTGVETQYF. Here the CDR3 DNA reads TGCAGCGTCCCTAGCACAGGGGTAGAGACCCAGTACTTC.

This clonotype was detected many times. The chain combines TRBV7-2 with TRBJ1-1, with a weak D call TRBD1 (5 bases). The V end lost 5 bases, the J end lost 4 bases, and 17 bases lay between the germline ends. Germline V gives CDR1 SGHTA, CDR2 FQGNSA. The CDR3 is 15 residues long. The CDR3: CASSPRAGQVTEAFF. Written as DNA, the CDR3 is TGTGCCAGCAGCCCACGGGCAGGGCAGGTCACTGAAGCTTTCTTT.

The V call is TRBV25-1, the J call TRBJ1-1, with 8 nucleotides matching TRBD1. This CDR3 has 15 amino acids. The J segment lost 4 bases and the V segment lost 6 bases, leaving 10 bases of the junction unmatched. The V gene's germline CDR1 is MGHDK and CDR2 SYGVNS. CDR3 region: CASSPVRGRGTEAFF. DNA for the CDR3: TGTGCCAGCAGCCCAGTCAGGGGGCGCGGCACTGAAGCTTTCTTT.

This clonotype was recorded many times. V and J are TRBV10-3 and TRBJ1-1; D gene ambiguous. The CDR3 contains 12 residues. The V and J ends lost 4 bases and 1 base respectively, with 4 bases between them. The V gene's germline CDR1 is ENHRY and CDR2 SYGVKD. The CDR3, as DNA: TGTGCCATCAGTGTAGGGAACACTGAAGCTTTCTTT. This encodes CAISVGNTEAFF.

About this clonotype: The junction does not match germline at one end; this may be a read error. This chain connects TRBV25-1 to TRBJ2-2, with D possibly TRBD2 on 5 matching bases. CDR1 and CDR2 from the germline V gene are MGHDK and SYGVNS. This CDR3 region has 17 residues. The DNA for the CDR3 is TGTGCCAGCAGCGTAGAGGGAGTCCAGACGAACACCGGGGAGCTGTTCTTT. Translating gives CASSVEGVQTNTGELFF.

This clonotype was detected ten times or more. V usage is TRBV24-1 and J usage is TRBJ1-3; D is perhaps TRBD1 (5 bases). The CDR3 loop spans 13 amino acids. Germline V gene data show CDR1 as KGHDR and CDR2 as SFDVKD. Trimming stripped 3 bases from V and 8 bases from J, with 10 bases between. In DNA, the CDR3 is TGTGCCACCAGTGATCCGCCGGGGGACACCATATATTTT. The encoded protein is CATSDPPGDTIYF.

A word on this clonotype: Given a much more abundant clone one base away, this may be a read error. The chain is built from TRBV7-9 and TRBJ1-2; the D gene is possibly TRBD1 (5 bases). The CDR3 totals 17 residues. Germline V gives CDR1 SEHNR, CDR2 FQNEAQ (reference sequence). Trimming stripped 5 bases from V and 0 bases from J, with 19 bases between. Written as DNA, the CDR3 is TGTGCCAGCAGCCCATACAAAGGACACTTAGCTAACTATGGCTACACCTTC. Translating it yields CASSPYKGHLANYGYTF.

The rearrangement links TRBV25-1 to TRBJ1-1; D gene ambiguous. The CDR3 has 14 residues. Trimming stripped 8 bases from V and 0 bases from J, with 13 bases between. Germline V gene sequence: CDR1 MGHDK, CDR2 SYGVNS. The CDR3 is CASLVASMNTEAFF. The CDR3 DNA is TGTGCCAGCTTAGTGGCCAGTATGAACACTGAAGCTTTCTTT.

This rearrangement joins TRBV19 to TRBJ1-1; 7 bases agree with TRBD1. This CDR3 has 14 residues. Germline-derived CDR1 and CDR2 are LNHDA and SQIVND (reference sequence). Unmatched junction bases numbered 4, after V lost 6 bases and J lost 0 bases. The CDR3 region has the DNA TGTGCCAGTAGGAGGGACAGAATGAACACTGAAGCTTTCTTT. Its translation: CASRRDRMNTEAFF.

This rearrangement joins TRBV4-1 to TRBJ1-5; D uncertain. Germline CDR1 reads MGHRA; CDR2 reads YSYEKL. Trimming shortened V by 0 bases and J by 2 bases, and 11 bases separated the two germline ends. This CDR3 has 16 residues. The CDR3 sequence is CASSQEGAHRNQPQHF. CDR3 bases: TGCGCCAGCAGCCAAGAGGGAGCGCATCGCAATCAGCCCCAGCATTTT.

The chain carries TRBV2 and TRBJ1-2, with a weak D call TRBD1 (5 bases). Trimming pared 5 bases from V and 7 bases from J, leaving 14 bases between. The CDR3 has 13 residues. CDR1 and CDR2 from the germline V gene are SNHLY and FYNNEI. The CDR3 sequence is CASSFGGSGGYTF. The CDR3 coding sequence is TGTGCCAGCAGTTTCGGGGGTAGCGGTGGCTACACCTTC.

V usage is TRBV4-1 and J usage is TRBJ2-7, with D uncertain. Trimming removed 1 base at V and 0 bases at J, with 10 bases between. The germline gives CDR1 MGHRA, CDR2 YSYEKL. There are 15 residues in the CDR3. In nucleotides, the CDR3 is TGCGCCAGCAGCCAAGTTCCGCCGGACTCCTACGAGCAGTACTTC. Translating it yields CASSQVPPDSYEQYF.

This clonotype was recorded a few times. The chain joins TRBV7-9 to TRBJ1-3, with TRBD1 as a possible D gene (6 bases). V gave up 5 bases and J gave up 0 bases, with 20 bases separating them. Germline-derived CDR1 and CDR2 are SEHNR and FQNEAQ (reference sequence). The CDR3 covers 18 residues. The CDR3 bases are TGTGCCAGCAGCCAAGGTCTCAACAGGGAACTCTCTGGAAACACCATATATTTT. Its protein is CASSQGLNRELSGNTIYF.

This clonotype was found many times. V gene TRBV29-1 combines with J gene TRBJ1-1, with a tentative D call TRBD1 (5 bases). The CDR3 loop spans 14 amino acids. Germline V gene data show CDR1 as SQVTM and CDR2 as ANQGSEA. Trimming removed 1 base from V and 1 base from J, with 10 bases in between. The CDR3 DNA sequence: TGCAGCGTTGAAGTCGCGGGGACGAACACTGAAGCTTTCTTT. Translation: CSVEVAGTNTEAFF.

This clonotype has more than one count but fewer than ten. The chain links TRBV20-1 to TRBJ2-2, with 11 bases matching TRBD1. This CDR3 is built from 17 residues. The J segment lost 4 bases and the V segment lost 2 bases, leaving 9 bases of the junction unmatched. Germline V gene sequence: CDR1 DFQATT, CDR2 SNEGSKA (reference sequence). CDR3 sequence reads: CSARPSRTGGITGELFF. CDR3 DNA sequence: TGCAGTGCTAGACCCTCTCGGACAGGGGGCATCACCGGGGAGCTGTTTTTT.

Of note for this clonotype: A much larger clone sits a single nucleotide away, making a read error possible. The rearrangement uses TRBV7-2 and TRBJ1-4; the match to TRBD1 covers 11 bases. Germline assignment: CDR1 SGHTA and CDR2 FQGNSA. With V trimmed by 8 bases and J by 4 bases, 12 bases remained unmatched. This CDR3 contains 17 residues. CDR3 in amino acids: CASGSRTGGVSNEKLFF. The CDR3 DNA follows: TGTGCCAGCGGCTCACGGACAGGGGGCGTGAGTAATGAAAAACTGTTTTTT.

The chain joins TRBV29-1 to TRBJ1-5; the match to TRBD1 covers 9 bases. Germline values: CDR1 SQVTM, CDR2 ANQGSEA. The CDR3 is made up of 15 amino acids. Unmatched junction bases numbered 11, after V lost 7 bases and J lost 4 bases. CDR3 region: CSEAVGTGSNQPQHF. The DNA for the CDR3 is TGCAGCGAGGCGGTAGGGACAGGGAGTAATCAGCCCCAGCATTTT.

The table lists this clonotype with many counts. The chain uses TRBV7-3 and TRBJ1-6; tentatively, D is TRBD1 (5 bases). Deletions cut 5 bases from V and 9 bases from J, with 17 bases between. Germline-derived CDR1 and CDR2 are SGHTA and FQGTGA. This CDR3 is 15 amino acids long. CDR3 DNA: TGTGCCAGCAGCCCCGACAGCGCGAGAGGTTCACCCCTCCACTTT. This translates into CASSPDSARGSPLHF.